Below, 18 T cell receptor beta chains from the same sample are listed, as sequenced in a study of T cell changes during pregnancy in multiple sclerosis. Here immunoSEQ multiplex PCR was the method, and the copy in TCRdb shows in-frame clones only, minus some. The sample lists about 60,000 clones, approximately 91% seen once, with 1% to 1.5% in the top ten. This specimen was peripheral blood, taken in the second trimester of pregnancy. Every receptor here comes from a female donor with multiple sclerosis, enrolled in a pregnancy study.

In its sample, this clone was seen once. CDR3 nucleotide sequence: TGCGCCAGCAGCCAAGTTGAACAGGAGCTAGGCTACACCTTC. This sequence encodes CASSQVEQELGYTF. V and J are TRBV4-1 and TRBJ1-2; D perhaps matches TRBD1 (5 bases). Germline V gives CDR1 MGHRA, CDR2 YSYEKL. CDR3 length equals 14 residues. With 1 base removed from V and 8 bases from J, the gap between germline ends came to 14 bases.

The CDR3 DNA reads TGTGCCAGTAGTATGGCCGGGACAGTAAGTGAGCTCTATGGCTACACCTTC. It yields the protein CASSMAGTVSELYGYTF. The chain combines TRBV19 with TRBJ1-2; 7 bases agree with TRBD1. Germline lookup yields CDR1 LNHDA and CDR2 SQIVND (reference sequence). The length of the CDR3 is 17 residues. V lost 3 bases, J lost 4 bases, and 14 bases stayed unmatched.

The chain's CDR3 is CASSPGTTDISPLHF. The CDR3, as DNA: TGTGCCAGCAGTCCCGGGACAACGGATATTTCACCCCTCCACTTT. The V and J genes are TRBV27 and TRBJ1-6; maybe TRBD1 (6 bases). V shed 5 bases and J shed 9 bases, with 17 bases lying between them. The CDR3 length is 15 residues. Germline V lookup: CDR1 MNHEY, CDR2 SMNVEV (reference sequence).

CDR3 nucleotide sequence: TGTGCCAGCAGCTTAGAGACAGGGGGATCAGTTTCACCCCTCCACTTT. It encodes CASSLETGGSVSPLHF. V and J are TRBV7-9 and TRBJ1-6, with 9 bases identical to TRBD1. After removal of 1 base from V and 9 bases from J, the junction contained 7 bases not matched to a gene. The CDR3 is 16 amino acids. Germline lookup yields CDR1 SEHNR and CDR2 FQNEAQ (reference sequence).

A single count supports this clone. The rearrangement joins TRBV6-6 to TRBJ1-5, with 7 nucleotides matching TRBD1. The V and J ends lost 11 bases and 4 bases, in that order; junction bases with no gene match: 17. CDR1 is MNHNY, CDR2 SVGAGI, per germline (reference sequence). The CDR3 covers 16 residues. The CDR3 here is CALGQGVVEGNQPQHF. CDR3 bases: TGTGCCTTGGGGCAGGGGGTGGTCGAGGGGAATCAGCCCCAGCATTTT.

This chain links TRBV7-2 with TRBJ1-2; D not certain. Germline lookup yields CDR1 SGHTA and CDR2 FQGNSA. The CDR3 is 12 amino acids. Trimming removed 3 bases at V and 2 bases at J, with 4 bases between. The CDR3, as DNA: TGTGCCAGCAGCTTCTCCAACTATGGCTACACCTTC. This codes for CASSFSNYGYTF.

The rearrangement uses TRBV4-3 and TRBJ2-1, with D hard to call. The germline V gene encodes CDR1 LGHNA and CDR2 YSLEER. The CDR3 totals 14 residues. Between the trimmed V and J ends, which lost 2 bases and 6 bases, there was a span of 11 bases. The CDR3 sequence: CASSQFAKSNEQFF. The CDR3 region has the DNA TGCGCCAGCAGCCAATTCGCGAAGAGCAATGAGCAGTTCTTC.

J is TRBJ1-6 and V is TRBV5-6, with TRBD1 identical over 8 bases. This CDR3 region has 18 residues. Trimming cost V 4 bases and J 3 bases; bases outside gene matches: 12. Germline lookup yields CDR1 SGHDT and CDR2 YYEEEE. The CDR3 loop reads CASSIYPDRVGYNSPLHF. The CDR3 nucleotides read TGTGCCAGCAGCATCTATCCGGACAGGGTGGGCTATAATTCACCCCTCCACTTT.

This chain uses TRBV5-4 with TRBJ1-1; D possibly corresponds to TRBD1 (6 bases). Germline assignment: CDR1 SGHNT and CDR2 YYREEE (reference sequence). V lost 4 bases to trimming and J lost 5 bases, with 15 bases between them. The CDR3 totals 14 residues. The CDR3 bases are TGTGCCAGCAGCCCGAGGGACAAATTGACTGAAGCTTTCTTT. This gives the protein CASSPRDKLTEAFF.

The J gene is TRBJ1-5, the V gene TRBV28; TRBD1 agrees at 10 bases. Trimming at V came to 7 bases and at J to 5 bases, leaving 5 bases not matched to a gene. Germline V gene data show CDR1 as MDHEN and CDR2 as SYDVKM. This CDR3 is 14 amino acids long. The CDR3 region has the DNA TGTGCCAGCATCTCGGGACAGGGGTATCAGCCCCAGCATTTT. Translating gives CASISGQGYQPQHF.

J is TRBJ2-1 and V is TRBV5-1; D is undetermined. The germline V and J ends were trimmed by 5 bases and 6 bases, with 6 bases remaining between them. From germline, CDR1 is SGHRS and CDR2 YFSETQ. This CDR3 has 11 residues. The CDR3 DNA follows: TGCGCCAGCAGAAACTTCAATGAGCAGTTCTTC. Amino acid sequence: CASRNFNEQFF.

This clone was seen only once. CDR3 sequence reads: CAISESKTGADTGELFF. The DNA of the CDR3 is TGTGCCATCAGTGAGTCGAAAACAGGGGCGGACACCGGGGAGCTGTTTTTT. This chain uses TRBV10-3 with TRBJ2-2, with TRBD1 matching 7 bases. Germline CDR1 reads ENHRY; CDR2 reads SYGVKD. The CDR3 is 17 residues long. With 0 bases clipped from V and 3 bases from J, the junction kept 7 bases outside the gene matches.

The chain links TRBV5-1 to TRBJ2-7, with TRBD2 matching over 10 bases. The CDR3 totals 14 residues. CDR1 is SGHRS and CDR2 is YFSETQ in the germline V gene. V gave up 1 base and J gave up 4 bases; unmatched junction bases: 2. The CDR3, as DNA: TGCGCCAGCAGCTTGCGGACTAGCGGATACGAGCAGTACTTC. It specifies CASSLRTSGYEQYF.

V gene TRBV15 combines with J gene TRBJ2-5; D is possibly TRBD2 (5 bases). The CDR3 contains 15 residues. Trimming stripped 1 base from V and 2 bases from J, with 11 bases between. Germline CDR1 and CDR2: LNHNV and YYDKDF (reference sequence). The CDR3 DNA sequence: TGTGCCACCAGCAGAGGAGCGGACGTACAAGAGACCCAGTACTTC. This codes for CATSRGADVQETQYF.

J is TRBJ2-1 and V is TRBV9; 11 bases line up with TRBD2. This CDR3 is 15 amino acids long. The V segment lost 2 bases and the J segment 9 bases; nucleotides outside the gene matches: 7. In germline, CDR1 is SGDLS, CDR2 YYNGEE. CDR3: CASSVGTSGRSEQFF. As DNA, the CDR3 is TGTGCCAGCAGCGTGGGGACTAGCGGAAGAAGTGAGCAGTTCTTC.

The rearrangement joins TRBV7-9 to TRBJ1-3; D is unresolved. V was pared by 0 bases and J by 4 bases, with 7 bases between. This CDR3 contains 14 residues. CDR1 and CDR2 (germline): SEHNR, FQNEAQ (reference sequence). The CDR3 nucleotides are TGTGCCAGCAGCTTAGCCCCATCAGGAAACACCATATATTTT. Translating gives CASSLAPSGNTIYF.

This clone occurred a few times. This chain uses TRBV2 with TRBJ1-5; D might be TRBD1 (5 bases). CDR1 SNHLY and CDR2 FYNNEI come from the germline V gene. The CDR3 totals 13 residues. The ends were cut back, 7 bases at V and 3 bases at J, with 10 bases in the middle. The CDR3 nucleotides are TGTGCCAGCAAGGGGCTTTACAATCAGCCCCAGCATTTT. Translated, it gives CASKGLYNQPQHF. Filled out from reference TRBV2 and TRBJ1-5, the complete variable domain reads EPEVTQTPSHQVTQMGQEVILRCVPISNHLYFYWYRQILGQKVEFLVSFYNNEISEKSEIFDDQFSVERPDGSNFTLKIRSTKLEDSAMYFCASKGLYNQPQHFGDGTRLSIL.

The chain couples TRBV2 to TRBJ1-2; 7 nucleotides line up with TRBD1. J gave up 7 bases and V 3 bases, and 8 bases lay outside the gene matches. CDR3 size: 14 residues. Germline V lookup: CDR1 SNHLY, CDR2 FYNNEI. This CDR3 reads CASSDRQGITGYTF. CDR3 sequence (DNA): TGTGCCAGCAGTGACCGACAGGGCATTACTGGCTACACCTTC.